Below are 9 T cell receptor beta chains sequenced from a single sample in a study of preoperative IRX-2 immunotherapy in early breast cancer. The treatment: preoperative locoregional IRX-2 cytokine immunotherapy. Some clones are missing from TCRdb's copy, which holds only in-frame ones; the method was immunoSEQ multiplex PCR. The data contain around 60,000 clones, roughly 94% of them singletons. Sampling took place from a patient treated with IRX-2 immunotherapy. The receptors come from a human donor with breast cancer.

This clone has just one count. The rearrangement links TRBV27 to TRBJ2-7; the D gene is possibly TRBD1 (5 bases). From germline, CDR1 is MNHEY and CDR2 SMNVEV (reference sequence). The CDR3 runs to 14 residues. Deletions cut 1 base from V and 2 bases from J, with 9 bases between. CDR3 DNA: TGTGCCAGCAGTTTATACAGGACGGCCTACGAGCAGTACTTC. This codes for CASSLYRTAYEQYF.

The chain recombines TRBV2 with TRBJ2-5; D is unresolved. CDR1 SNHLY and CDR2 FYNNEI come from the germline V gene. The V and J ends lost 3 bases and 3 bases respectively, with 11 bases between them. CDR3 length: 14 amino acids. This chain's CDR3 is CASSDLGWEETQYF. The CDR3 bases are TGTGCCAGCAGTGACTTGGGTTGGGAAGAGACCCAGTACTTC.

The V call is TRBV2, the J call TRBJ2-3; 10 nucleotides line up with TRBD2. V gave up 3 bases and J gave up 6 bases; unmatched junction bases: 6. The CDR3 covers 15 residues. The germline V gene has CDR1 SNHLY and CDR2 FYNNEI. As DNA, the CDR3 is TGTGCCAGCAGTGAGGGAGAGCGGGGGGGCGATACGCAGTATTTT. Translating it yields CASSEGERGGDTQYF.

The table lists this clone with a count of one. V usage is TRBV6-1 and J usage is TRBJ1-4; tentative D call: TRBD1 (6 bases). Germline CDR1 is MNHNS and CDR2 is SASEGT. V lost 6 bases and J 8 bases, leaving 13 bases between the germline ends. The CDR3 loop spans 13 amino acids. CDR3 DNA: TGTGCCAGCAGGGTACAGGGTAACGAAAAACTGTTTTTT. Encoded protein: CASRVQGNEKLFF.

This chain connects TRBV27 to TRBJ1-3, with D unresolved. CDR1 is MNHEY and CDR2 is SMNVEV in the germline V gene (reference sequence). The CDR3 spans 13 residues. Trimming cost V 2 bases and J 1 base, with 3 bases left between them. This CDR3 reads CASSLRSGNTIYF. The DNA for the CDR3 is TGTGCCAGCAGTTTACGGTCTGGAAACACCATATATTTT.

V is TRBV28 and J is TRBJ2-3, with TRBD2 as a possible D gene (6 bases). CDR3 length: 16 residues. Germline V gene lookup returns CDR1 MDHEN and CDR2 SYDVKM. Trimming pared 4 bases from V and 0 bases from J, leaving 14 bases between. CDR3 residues: CASSSQRARSTDTQYF. For the CDR3, the DNA is TGTGCCAGCAGTTCCCAGCGGGCCCGAAGCACAGATACGCAGTATTTT.

The V and J genes are TRBV10-3 and TRBJ2-5; 8 bases map to TRBD2. Germline lookup yields CDR1 ENHRY and CDR2 SYGVKD. J lost 2 bases, V lost 6 bases, and 5 bases had no gene match. The CDR3 totals 14 residues. The CDR3 sequence: CAIRDGRAQETQYF. As DNA, the CDR3 is TGTGCCATCAGAGACGGGAGGGCTCAAGAGACCCAGTACTTC.

The V and J genes are TRBV29-1 and TRBJ2-1, with D maybe TRBD2 (6 bases). The CDR3 contains 13 residues. Germline V gene sequence: CDR1 SQVTM, CDR2 ANQGSEA. The V end lost 8 bases, the J end lost 0 bases, and 11 bases lay between the germline ends. CDR3 nucleotide sequence: TGCAGCTCGCGGGACGGCTCCTACAATGAGCAGTTCTTC. Encoded protein: CSSRDGSYNEQFF.

The chain employs TRBV2 and TRBJ1-2, with no clear D. Germline CDR1 reads SNHLY; CDR2 reads FYNNEI. Trimming removed 3 bases from V and 4 bases from J, with 6 bases in between. The length of the CDR3 is 12 residues. In nucleotides, the CDR3 is TGTGCCAGCAGTGATGAGGGCTATGGCTACACCTTC. Encoded protein: CASSDEGYGYTF.